These T cell receptor beta chains were read from a single sample in a study of CD8+CD57+ T cells in acquired aplastic anemia. A single record per CDR3 protein comes from TCRdb applying MiXCR to the reads. The table has around 200,000 distinct CDR3 sequences, about half seen once; the top ten hold 13%. What was sequenced was sorted CD4+, CD8+, or CD8+CD57+ T cells (not recorded which) from PBMCs. The receptor set was obtained from a human donor with aplastic anemia. Both conserved end residues are part of each CDR3.

V	J	CDR3
TRBV24-1	TRBJ2-3	CATSDFRNASTDTQYF
TRBV12-3/TRBV12-4	TRBJ1-2	CASTRDKINYGYTF
TRBV20-1	TRBJ1-1	CSAKRLGQEVRTEAFF
TRBV5-4	TRBJ2-5	CASSWDRGSETQYF
TRBV20-1	TRBJ1-1	CSARVGTPNTEAFF
TRBV25-1	TRBJ1-2	CASSEPIRPKGRSGYTF
TRBV10-3	TRBJ2-7	CAISEQGSSYEQYF
TRBV4-2	TRBJ2-2	CASSQARGTGELFF
TRBV2	TRBJ1-6	CASSQDSTGLDSPLHF
TRBV15	TRBJ2-7	CATSIWDRGYEQYF
TRBV5-1	TRBJ2-4	CASSPSWDSEAKNIQYF
TRBV20-1	TRBJ2-7	CSATGTRTNEQYF
TRBV5-1	TRBJ2-5	CASSSPSYSSGGARQETQYF
TRBV5-4	TRBJ2-5	CASSLILAGVETQYF
TRBV2	TRBJ1-5	CASDRQGGNQPQHF
TRBV10-1	TRBJ1-5	CASSLGQGQYQPQHF
TRBV10-3	TRBJ2-5	CAISDQTGTGETQYF
TRBV24-1	TRBJ2-7	CATSDGAYEQYF
TRBV10-3	TRBJ1-2	CAISGGGLGGYTF
TRBV20-1	TRBJ2-5	CSAPTGQETQYF
TRBV5-8	TRBJ2-3	CASSLKLAGSTDTQYF
TRBV15	TRBJ1-2	CATSRRQGTHYGYTF
TRBV19	TRBJ1-1	CASSIGGGQGTEAFF
TRBV28	TRBJ2-7	CASSFGQLGLEYEQYF
TRBV2	TRBJ2-1	CASSRSTGAYNEQFF
TRBV25-1	TRBJ1-2	CASSELRPGQGRSGYTF
TRBV7-2	TRBJ1-2	CASSNRGGYTF
TRBV6-1	-	CASGLLGQETQYF
TRBV19	TRBJ1-5	CASSISSNSNQPQHF
TRBV7-9	TRBJ2-5	CASSAVLREQYF
TRBV6-1	TRBJ1-5	CASSATDRAYSNQPQHF
TRBV19	TRBJ1-5	CASSNGLWEPQHF
TRBV10-3	TRBJ2-5	CAISESAAGGPQETQYF
TRBV20-1	TRBJ2-7	CSARDRPGCYEQYF
TRBV15	TRBJ1-1	CATSKGGGSNTEAFF
TRBV5-1	TRBJ1-3	CASSLAAAGSGNTIYF
TRBV5-5	TRBJ1-5	CASSRRSGTANQPQHF
TRBV14	TRBJ1-2	CASSAQGGIFGYTF
TRBV5-1	TRBJ2-2	CASSAGTGVGELFF
TRBV6-6	TRBJ1-1	CASTRDMNTEAFF
TRBV7-9	TRBJ2-7	CASSFRDWGRYEQYF
TRBV15	TRBJ1-5	CATSRPQENQPQHF
TRBV20-1	TRBJ2-3	CSALAGGWTDTQYF
TRBV19	TRBJ2-2	CASIKGGNTGELFF